The 2 T cell receptor beta chains presented below share a single source sample, sequenced in a study of tumor-infiltrating lymphocytes in primary liver carcinoma. The investigators made TCR beta cDNA from approximately 500 ng total RNA, using a constant-region primer. Three nested multiplex PCR rounds, a slightly modified ARM-PCR, produced the libraries for TCR beta. The first two PCR rounds, roughly 11 cycles each, used TRBV1-TRBV30 forward primers and a C-beta reverse primer. TCRdb analysed the multiplex PCR reads with MiXCR anew, one entry per CDR3 protein. Of about 21,000 distinct CDR3 sequences listed, approximately 70% are singletons. Scientists recovered RNA and DNA together from roughly 20-30 mg of unsorted bulk tissue. The sample comprised liver tumor tissue from sampling region 1. Subset here: tumor region T1, superior pole. The source of these receptors is a man in his forties with primary liver carcinoma and hepatitis B virus infection.

This clonotype is medium-sized by share. The chain carries TRBV10-3 and TRBJ2-5; TRBD1 matches 8 bases. CDR1 and CDR2 (germline): ENHRY, SYGVKD. The ends lost 3 bases at V and 5 bases at J; junction bases unmatched: 2. The CDR3 runs 13 residues. The CDR3 DNA reads as TGTGCCATCAGTGACAGGGGGCGTGAGACCCAGTACTTC. Its protein is CAISDRGRETQYF.

The count of this clonotype is one. Germline is not matched at one junction end, which may reflect a read error. The chain's CDR3 is CTSSGKPGPAGGPHEQYF. The DNA of the CDR3 is TGTACCAGTAGTGGAAAACCGGGACCAGCGGGAGGGCCACACGAGCAGTACTTC. The chain links TRBV4-2 to TRBJ2-7; 10 bases fit TRBD2. CDR1 is LGHNA and CDR2 is YNFKEQ in the germline V gene. This CDR3 is 18 amino acids long.